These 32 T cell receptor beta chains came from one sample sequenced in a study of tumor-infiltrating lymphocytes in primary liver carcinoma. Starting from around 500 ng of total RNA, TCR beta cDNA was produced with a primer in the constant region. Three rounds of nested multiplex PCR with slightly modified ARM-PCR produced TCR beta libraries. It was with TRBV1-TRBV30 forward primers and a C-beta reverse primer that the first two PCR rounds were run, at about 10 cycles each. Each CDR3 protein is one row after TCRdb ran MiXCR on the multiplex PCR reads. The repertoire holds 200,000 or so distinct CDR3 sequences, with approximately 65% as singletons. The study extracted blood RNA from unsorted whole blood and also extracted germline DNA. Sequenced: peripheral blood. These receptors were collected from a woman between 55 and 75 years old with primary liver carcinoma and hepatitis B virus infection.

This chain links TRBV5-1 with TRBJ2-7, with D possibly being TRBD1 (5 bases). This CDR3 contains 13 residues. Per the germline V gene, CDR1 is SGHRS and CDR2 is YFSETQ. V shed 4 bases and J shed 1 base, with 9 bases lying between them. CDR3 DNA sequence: TGCGCCAGCAGCACGACAGAGTCCTACGAGCAGTACTTC. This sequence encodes CASSTTESYEQYF.

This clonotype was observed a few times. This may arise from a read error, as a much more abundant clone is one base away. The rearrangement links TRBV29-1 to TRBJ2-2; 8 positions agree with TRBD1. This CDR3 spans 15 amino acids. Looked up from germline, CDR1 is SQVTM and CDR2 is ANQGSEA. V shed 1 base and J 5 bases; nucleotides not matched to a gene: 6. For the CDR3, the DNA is TGCAGCGTTGAAGGCGACAGGGGCAGGACCGGGGAGCTGTTTTTT. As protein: CSVEGDRGRTGELFF.

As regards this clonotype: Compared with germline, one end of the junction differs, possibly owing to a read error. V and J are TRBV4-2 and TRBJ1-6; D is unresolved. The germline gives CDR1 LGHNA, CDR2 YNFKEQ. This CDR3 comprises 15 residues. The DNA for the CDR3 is TGTGCCGGCAGCCAAGATTGGGTGATGAATTCACCCCTCCACTTT. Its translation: CAGSQDWVMNSPLHF.

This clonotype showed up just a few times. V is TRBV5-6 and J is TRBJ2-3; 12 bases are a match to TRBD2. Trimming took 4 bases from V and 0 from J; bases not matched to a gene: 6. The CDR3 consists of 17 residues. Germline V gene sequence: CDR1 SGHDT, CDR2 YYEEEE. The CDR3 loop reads CASSPPSGRASTDTQYF. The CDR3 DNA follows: TGTGCCAGCAGCCCCCCTAGCGGGAGGGCCAGCACAGATACGCAGTATTTT.

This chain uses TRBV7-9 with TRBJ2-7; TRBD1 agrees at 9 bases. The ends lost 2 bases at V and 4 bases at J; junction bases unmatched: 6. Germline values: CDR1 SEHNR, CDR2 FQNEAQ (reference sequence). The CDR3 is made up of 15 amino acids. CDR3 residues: CASSLSRDRDYEQYF. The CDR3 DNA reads TGTGCCAGCAGCTTATCCCGGGACAGGGATTACGAGCAGTACTTC.

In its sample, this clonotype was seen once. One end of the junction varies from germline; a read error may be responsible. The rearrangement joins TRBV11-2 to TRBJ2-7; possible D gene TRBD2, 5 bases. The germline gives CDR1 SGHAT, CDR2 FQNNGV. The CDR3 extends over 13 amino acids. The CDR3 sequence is CASNLESRAEQYF. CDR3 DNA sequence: TGTGCCAGCAACTTAGAGTCGAGGGCCGAACAGTACTTC.

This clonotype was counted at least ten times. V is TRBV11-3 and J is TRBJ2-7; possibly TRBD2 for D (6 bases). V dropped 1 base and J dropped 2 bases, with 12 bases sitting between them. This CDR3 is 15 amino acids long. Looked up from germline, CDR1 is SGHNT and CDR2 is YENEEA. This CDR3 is CASSLGGTGAYEQYF. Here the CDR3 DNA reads TGTGCCAGCAGCTTAGGAGGGACTGGAGCCTACGAGCAGTACTTC.

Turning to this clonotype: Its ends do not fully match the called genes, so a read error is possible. This chain's CDR3 is CVSSSASGQGEPSGYTF. Written as DNA, the CDR3 is TGTGTCAGCAGCTCGGCATCTGGACAGGGGGAGCCTAGTGGCTACACCTTC. The chain couples TRBV11-3 to TRBJ1-2, with 10 bases fitting TRBD1. CDR1 is SGHNT and CDR2 is YENEEA in the germline V gene. The CDR3 sequence is 17 residues long. Full variable domain (rest looked up from reference TRBV11-3 and TRBJ1-2): EAGVVQSPRYKIIEKKQPVAFWCNPISGHNTLYWYLQNLGQGPELLIRYENEEAVDDSQLPKDRFSAERLKGVDSTLKIQPAELGDSAVYLCVSSSASGQGEPSGYTFGSGTRLTVV.

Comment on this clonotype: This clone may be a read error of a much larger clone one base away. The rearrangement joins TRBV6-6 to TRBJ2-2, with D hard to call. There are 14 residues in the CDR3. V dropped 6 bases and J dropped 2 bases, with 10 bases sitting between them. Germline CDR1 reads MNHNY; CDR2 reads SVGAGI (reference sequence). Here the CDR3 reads CASRYTGNTGELFF. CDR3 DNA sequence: TGTGCCAGCAGGTACACTGGAAACACCGGGGAGCTGTTTTTT.

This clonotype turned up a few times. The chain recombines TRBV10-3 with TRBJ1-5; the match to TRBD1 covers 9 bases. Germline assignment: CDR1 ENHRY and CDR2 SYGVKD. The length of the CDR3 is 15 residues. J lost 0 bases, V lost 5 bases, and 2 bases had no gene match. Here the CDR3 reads CAISRTGDSNQPQHF. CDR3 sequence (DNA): TGTGCCATCAGTCGGACAGGGGATAGCAATCAGCCCCAGCATTTT.

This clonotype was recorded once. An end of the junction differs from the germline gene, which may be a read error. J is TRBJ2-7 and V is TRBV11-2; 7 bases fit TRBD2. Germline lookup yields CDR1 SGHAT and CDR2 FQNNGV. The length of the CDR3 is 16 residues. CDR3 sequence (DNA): TGTGCCAGCAGCTTAGTTCTTAGCGGGTACTCCTGCGAGCACTACTTC. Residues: CASSLVLSGYSCEHYF.

The CDR3 protein is CATSPLAGGAGEQFF. The CDR3 coding sequence is TGTGCCACCTCACCCCTAGCGGGAGGGGCGGGTGAGCAGTTCTTC. This chain connects TRBV24-1 to TRBJ2-1; TRBD2 matches at 12 bases. The CDR3 consists of 15 residues. The J segment lost 9 bases and the V segment lost 9 bases, leaving 11 bases of the junction unmatched. From germline, CDR1 is KGHDR and CDR2 SFDVKD.

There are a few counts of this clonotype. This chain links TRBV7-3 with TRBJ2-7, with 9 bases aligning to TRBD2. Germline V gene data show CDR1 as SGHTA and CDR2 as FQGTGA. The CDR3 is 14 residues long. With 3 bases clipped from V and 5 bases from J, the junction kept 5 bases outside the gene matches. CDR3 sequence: CASSFAGGIDEQYF. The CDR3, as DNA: TGTGCCAGCAGCTTTGCGGGAGGGATTGACGAGCAGTACTTC.

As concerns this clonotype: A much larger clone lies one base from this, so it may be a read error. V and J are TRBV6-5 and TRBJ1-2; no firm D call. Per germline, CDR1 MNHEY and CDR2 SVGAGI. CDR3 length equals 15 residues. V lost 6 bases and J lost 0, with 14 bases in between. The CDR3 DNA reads TGTGCCAGCAGGGTGGCAGAGCGACCTAACTATGGCTACACCTTC. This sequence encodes CASRVAERPNYGYTF.

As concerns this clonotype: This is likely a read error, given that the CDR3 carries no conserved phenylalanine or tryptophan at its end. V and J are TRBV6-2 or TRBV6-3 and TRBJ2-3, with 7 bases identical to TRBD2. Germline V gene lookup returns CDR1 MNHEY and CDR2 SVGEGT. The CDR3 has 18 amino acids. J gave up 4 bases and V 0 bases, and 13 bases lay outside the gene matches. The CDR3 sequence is CASSYSRSSGDGADTQYL. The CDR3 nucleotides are TGTGCCAGCAGTTACTCGAGGTCCAGCGGGGACGGGGCAGATACGCAGTATCTT.

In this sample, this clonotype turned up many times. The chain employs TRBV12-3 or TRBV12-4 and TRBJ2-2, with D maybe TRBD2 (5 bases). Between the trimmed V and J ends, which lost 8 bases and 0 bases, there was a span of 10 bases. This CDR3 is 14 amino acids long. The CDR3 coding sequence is TGTGCCAGCCGCGGGCAGTCGAACACCGGGGAGCTGTTTTTT. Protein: CASRGQSNTGELFF.

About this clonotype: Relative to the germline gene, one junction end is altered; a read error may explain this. The CDR3 DNA follows: TGTGCCAGCAGCTCCGAGGGGCAGCCACATTCCTTC. Amino acid sequence: CASSSEGQPHSF. The chain uses TRBV11-2 and TRBJ2-7; D is perhaps TRBD1 or TRBD2 (5 bases each). Germline-derived CDR1 and CDR2 are SGHAT and FQNNGV. CDR3 length equals 12 residues.

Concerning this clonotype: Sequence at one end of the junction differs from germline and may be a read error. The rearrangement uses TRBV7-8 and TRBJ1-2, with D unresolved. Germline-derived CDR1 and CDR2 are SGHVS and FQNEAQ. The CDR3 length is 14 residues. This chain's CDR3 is CARSLEDSPRDYTF. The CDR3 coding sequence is TGTGCCAGGAGCTTAGAGGACTCCCCACGGGACTACACCTTC.

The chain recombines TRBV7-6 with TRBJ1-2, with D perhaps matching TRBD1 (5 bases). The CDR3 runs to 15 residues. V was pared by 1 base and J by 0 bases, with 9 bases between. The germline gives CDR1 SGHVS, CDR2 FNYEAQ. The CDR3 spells CASSLGTGSNYGYTF. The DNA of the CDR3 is TGTGCCAGCAGCTTAGGCACAGGATCTAACTATGGCTACACCTTC.

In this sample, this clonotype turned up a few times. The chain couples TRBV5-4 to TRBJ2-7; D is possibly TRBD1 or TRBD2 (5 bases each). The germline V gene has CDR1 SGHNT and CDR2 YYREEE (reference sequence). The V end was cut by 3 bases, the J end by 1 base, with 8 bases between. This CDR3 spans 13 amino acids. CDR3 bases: TGTGCCAGCAGCTGGGACGGTTCCTACGAGCAGTACTTC. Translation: CASSWDGSYEQYF.

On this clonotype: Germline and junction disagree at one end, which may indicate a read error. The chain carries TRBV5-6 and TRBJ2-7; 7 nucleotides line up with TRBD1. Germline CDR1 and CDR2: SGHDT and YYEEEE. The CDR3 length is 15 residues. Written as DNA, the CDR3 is TGTGCCAGCAGTAAAGCCGGGACAGACATTAACGAGCAGTGCTTC. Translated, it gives CASSKAGTDINEQCF.

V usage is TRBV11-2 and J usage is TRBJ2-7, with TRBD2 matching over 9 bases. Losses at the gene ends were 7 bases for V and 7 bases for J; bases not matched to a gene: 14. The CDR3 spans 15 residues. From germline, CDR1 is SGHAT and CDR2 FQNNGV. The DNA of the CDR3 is TGTGCCAGCACCCCACATGCGGGAGGGGTCTATGAGCAGTACTTC. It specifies CASTPHAGGVYEQYF.

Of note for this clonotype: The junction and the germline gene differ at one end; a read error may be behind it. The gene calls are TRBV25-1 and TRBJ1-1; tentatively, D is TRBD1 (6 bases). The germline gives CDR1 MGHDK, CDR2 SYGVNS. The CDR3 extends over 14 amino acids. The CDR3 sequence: CTSTGTVTNTEAFF. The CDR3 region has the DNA TGTACCAGCACAGGGACGGTTACGAACACTGAAGCTTTCTTT.

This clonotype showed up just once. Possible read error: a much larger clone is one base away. CDR3 bases: TGTGCCAGCAGGACCGGGACAGGGGTGAGAGAGACCCAGTTCTTC. Its translation is CASRTGTGVRETQFF. The chain links TRBV6-2 or TRBV6-3 to TRBJ2-5, with 10 positions matching TRBD1. The tail of the sequence fits TRBJ2-1 better, so the J call may be wrong. Per the germline V gene, CDR1 is MNHEY and CDR2 is SVGEGT. This CDR3 is 15 amino acids long.

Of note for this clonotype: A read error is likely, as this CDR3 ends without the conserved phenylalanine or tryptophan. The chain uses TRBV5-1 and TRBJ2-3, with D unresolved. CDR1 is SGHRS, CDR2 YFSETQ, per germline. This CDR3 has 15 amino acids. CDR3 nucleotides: TGCGCCAGCAGCTTTGGCAGCCCGTTCACAGATAAGCAGTATTTG. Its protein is CASSFGSPFTDKQYL.

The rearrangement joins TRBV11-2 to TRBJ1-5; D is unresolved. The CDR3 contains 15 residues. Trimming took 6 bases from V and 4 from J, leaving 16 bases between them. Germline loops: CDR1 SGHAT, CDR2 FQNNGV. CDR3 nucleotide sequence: TGTGCCAGCAGTCTCGACACCGGGAGGAATCAGCCCCAGCATTTT. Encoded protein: CASSLDTGRNQPQHF.

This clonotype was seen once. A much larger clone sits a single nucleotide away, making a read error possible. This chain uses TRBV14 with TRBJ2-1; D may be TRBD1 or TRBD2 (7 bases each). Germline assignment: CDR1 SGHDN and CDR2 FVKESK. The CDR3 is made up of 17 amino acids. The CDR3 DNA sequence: TGTGCCGGCAGCCAAGACCGGGACAGCCGGGGGGCCTATGAGCAGTTCTTC. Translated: CAGSQDRDSRGAYEQFF.

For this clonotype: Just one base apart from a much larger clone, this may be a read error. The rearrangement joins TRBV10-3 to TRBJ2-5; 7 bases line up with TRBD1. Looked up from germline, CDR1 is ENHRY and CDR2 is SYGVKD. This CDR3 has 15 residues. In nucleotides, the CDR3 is TGTGCCATCAGTGAGCCACAACAGGGGCGTGGGACCCACTACTTC. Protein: CAISEPQQGRGTHYF.

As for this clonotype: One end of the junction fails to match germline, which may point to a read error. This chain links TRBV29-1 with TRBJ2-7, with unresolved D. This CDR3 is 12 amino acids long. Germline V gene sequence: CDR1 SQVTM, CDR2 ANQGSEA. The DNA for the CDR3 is TGCGGCGTCTCCTCGGATCCCTACGAGCAGTACTTC. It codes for CGVSSDPYEQYF.

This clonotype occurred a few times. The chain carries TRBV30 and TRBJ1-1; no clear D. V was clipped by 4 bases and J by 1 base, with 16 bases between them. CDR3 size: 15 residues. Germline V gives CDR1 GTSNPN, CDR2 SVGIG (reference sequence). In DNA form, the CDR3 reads TGTGCCTGGACACGCGGAGGCTCCCAGAACACTGAAGCTTTCTTT. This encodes CAWTRGGSQNTEAFF.

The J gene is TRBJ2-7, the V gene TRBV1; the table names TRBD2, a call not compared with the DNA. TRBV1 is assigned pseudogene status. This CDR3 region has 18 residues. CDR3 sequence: CTSSPRSGDKRESYEQYF. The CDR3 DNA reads TGCACCAGCAGCCCACGATCGGGCGACAAGCGGGAGTCCTACGAGCAGTACTTC.

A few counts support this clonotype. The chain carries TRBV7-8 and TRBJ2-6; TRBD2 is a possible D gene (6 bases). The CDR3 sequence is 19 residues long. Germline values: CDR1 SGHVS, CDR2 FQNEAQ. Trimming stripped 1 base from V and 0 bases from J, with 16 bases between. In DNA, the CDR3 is TGTGCCAGCAGCTTAGGCCGAGGAGGGGCGAGCTCTGGGGCCAACGTCCTGACTTTC. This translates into CASSLGRGGASSGANVLTF.